What follows describes a single T cell receptor beta chain. The sample holds a few counts of this clone. The antigen it recognizes is unknown. No clone much larger than this one lies a single base away; base qualities are absent. The immunoSEQ Assay, a bias-controlled multiplex PCR, was used to amplify TCRbeta CDR3 regions from genomic DNA. On the authors' methods: The number of nucleated cells in each sample was estimated from the amplification of reference gene primers within the assay. Sequence reads were collapsed and filtered to measure the absolute abundance of every unique TCRbeta CDR3 rearrangement. Productive Simpson clonality was computed per sample as the square root of Simpson's diversity index over productive rearrangements. Held by TCRdb, this immuneACCESS table contains in-frame sequences only and omits some clones. Under half of the omission traces to an unresolved V gene where checked; the cause of the rest is unknown. The V and J calls and clone size come from that table; D and trimming were worked out from the DNA. For this sample the table gives roughly 29,000 clones, of which approximately 85% were detected only once. Of the sample, about 29% falls within the top ten clones.

The CDR3 sequence holds 14 residues, the cysteine and phenylalanine included. Left in the record is the CDR3 DNA by itself, 42 bases read in frame from the first base. In the germline V gene, CDR1 corresponds to SGHRS and CDR2 to YFSETQ. The trim is 2 bases for V and 5 bases for J, with a gap of 13 bases between the germline ends. This entry is derived from a study of blood T cell repertoires in COVID-19 (dated by TCRdb to about 2020). For the study in its entirety: Samples from collaborators originated in the United States, Italy and Spain and spanned both the acute and convalescent phases of COVID-19. The prospective study material was composed of cDNA or gDNA derived from T cells, B-cell-depleted T cells, or PBMCs. Deeply sampled blood TCRbeta repertoires from subjects exposed to, actively infected with, or recovered from COVID-19 were included in the dataset. A freely available public database, intended as a resource for researchers studying the immune response to SARS-CoV-2, is where the repertoires were released. Samples were obtained from the ongoing ImmuneRACE study (first 160 participants) and from approximately 1,200 subjects provided by 6 global collaborators. Nearly every sample came with metadata listing a de-identified subject ID, COVID-19 status, age in years and sex. HLA class I and class II types, where available, came from metadata supplied by the sample provider rather than from assay-based typing.

In Seattle, one collaborating source enrolled patients while the infection was active and tracked those patients longitudinally over the course of disease. Whole blood was collected in K2EDTA tubes by collaborating institutions according to the institutions' own protocols. For TCRbeta analysis, collaborator samples were shipped as frozen whole blood, as isolated PBMCs, or as DNA extracted from either sample type. The full study reports these points: The amount of clinical and demographic metadata varied by source and participant and was provided uncurated.

This clonotype was sampled from a woman of 80 years or more with COVID-19, enrolled during active disease. Sequenced input: peripheral blood. Recombination linked TRBV5-1 to TRBJ2-5; TRBD2 is a possible D gene, resting on 7 matching bases. The CDR3: CASSFTGGEETQYF. Here is the DNA: TGCGCCAGCAGCTTTACGGGGGGCGAGGAGACCCAGTACTTC. The entire variable domain, with the stretches around the CDR3 drawn from the reference TRBV5-1 and TRBJ2-5 proteins, is KAGVTQTPRYLIKTRGQQVTLSCSPISGHRSVSWYQQTPGQGLQFLFEYFSETQRNKGNFPGRFSGRQFSNSRSEMNVSTLELGDSALYLCASSFTGGEETQYFGPGTRLLVL.